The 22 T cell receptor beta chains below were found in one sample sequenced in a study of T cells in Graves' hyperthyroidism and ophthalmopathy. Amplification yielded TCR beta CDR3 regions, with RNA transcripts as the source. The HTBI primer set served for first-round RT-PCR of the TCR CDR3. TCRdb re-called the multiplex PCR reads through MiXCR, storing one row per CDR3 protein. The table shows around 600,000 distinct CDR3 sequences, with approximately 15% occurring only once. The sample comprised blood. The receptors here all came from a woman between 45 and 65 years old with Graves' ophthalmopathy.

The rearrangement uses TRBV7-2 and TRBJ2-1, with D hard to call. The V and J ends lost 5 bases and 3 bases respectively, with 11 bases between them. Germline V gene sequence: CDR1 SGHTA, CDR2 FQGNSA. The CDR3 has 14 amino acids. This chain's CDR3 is CASSPLFRYNEQFF. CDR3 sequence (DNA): TGTGCCAGCAGCCCGCTTTTTCGCTACAATGAGCAGTTCTTC.

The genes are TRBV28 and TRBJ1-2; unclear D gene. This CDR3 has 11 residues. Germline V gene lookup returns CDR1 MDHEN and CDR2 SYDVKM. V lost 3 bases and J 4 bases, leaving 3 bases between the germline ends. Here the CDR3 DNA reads TGTGCCAGCAGTTTTCGCTATGGCTACACCTTC. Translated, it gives CASSFRYGYTF.

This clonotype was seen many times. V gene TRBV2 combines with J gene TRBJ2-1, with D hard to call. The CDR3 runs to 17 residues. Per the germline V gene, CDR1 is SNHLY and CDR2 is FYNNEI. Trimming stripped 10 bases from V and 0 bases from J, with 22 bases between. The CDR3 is CATILSRRVSSYNEQFF. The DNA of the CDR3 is TGTGCCACCATTCTCTCAAGACGGGTTAGCTCCTACAATGAGCAGTTCTTC.

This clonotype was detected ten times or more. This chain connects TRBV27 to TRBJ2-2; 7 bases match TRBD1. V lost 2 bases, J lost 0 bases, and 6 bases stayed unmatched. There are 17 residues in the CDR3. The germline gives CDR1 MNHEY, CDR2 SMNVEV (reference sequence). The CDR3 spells CASSLEGARSNTGELFF. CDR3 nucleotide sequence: TGTGCCAGCAGTTTAGAGGGGGCGAGGTCGAACACCGGGGAGCTGTTTTTT.

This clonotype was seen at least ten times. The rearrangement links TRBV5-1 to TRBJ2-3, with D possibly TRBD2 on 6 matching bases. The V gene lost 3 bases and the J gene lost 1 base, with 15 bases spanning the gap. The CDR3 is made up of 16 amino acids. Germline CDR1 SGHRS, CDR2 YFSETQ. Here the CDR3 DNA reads TGCGCCAGCAGCTCACTGGGCGGGGTAGGCACAGATACGCAGTATTTT. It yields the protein CASSSLGGVGTDTQYF.

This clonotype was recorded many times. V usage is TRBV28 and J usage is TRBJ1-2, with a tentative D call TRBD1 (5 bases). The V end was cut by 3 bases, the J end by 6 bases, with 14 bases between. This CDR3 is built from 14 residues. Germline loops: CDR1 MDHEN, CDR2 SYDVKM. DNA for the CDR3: TGTGCCAGCAGTTTGTTATCGGGGGTAGATGGCTACACCTTC. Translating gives CASSLLSGVDGYTF.

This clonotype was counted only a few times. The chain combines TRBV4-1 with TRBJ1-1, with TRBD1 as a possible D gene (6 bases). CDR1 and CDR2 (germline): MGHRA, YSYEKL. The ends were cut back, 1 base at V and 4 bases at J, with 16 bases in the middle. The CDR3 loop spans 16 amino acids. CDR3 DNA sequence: TGCGCCAGCAGCCAAGCTGCACAGGGTAGCGGCACTGAAGCTTTCTTT. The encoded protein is CASSQAAQGSGTEAFF.

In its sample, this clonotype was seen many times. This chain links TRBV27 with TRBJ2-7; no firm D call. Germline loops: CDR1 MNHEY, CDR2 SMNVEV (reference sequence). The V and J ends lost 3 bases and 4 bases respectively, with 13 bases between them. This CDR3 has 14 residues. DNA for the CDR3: TGTGCCAGCAGTTTTAAGTTTGGGCGGTACGAGCAGTACTTC. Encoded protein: CASSFKFGRYEQYF.

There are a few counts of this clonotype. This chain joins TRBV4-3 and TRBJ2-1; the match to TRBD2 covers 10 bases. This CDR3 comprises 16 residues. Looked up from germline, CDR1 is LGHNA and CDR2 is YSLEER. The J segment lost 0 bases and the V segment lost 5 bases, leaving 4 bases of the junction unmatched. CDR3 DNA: TGCGCCAGCAGCGAGCTAGCGGGAGACTCCTACAATGAGCAGTTCTTC. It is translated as CASSELAGDSYNEQFF.

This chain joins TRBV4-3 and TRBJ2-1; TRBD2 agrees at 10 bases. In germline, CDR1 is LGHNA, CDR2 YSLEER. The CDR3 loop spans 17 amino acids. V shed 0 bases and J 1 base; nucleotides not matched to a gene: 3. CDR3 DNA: TGCGCCAGCAGCCAAGACCCGACTAGCGGGTCCTACAATGAGCAGTTCTTC. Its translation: CASSQDPTSGSYNEQFF.

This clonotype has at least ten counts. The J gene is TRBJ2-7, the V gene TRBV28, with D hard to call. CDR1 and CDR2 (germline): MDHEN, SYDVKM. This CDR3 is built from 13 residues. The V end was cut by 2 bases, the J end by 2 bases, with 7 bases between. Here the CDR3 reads CASSLPLPYEQYF. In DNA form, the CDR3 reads TGTGCCAGCAGTTTACCCCTCCCCTACGAGCAGTACTTC. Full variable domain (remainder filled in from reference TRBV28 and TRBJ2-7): DVKVTQSSRYLVKRTGEKVFLECVQDMDHENMFWYRQDPGLGLRLIYFSYDVKMKEKGDIPEGYSVSREKKERFSLILESASTNQTSMYLCASSLPLPYEQYFGPGTRLTVT.

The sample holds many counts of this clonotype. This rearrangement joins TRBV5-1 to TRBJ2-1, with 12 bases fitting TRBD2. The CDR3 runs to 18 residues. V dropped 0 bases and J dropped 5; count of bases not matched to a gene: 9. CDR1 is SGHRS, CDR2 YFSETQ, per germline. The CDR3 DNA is TGCGCCAGCAGCTTGGCTTTAAGCGGACTAGCGGGACACAATGAGCAGTTCTTC. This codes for CASSLALSGLAGHNEQFF. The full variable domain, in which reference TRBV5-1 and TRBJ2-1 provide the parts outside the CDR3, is KAGVTQTPRYLIKTRGQQVTLSCSPISGHRSVSWYQQTPGQGLQFLFEYFSETQRNKGNFPGRFSGRQFSNSRSEMNVSTLELGDSALYLCASSLALSGLAGHNEQFFGPGTRLTVL.

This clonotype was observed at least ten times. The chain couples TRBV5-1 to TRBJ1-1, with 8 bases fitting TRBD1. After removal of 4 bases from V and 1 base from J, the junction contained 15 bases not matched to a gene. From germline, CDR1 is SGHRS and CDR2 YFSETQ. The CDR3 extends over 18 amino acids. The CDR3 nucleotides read TGCGCCAGCAGCCCGATTTCACGCGACAGGGGAAAGAACACTGAAGCTTTCTTT. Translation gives CASSPISRDRGKNTEAFF.

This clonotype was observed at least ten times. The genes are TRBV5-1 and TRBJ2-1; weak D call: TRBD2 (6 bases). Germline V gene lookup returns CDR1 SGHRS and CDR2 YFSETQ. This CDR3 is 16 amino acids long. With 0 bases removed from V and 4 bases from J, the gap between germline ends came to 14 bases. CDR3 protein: CASSLALGSAYNEQFF. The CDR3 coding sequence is TGCGCCAGCAGCTTGGCCCTCGGGAGCGCTTACAATGAGCAGTTCTTC.

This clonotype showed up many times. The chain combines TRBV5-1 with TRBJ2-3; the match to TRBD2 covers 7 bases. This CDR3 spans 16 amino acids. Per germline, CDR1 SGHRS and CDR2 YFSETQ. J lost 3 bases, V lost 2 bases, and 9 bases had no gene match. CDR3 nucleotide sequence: TGCGCCAGCAGCTTCTACACGGCGGGAGTGACAGATACGCAGTATTTT. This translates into CASSFYTAGVTDTQYF.

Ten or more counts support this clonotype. The CDR3 DNA reads as TGCAGTGCTAGAGAAAGACAGGGCTGGACTGAAGCTTTCTTT. It specifies CSARERQGWTEAFF. This chain connects TRBV20-1 to TRBJ1-1; 7 bases match TRBD1. V was pared by 0 bases and J by 5 bases, with 6 bases of the junction left unmatched. Germline V gene sequence: CDR1 DFQATT, CDR2 SNEGSKA (reference sequence). The CDR3 length is 14 residues.

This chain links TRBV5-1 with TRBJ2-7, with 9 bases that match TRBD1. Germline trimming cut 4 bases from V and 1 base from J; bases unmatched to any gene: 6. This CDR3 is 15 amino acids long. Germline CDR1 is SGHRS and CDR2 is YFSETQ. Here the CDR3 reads CASSPRDRASYEQYF. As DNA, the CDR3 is TGCGCCAGCAGCCCCCGGGACAGGGCATCCTACGAGCAGTACTTC.

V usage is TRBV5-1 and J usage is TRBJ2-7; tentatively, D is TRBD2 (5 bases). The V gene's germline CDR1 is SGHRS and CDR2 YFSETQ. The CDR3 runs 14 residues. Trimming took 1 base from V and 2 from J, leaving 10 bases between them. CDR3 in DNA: TGCGCCAGCAGCTTGAGAGGGAATACCTACGAGCAGTACTTC. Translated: CASSLRGNTYEQYF.

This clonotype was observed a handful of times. The DNA of the CDR3 is TGTGCCAGCAGCTTATTTGGCGGGTCGAACACCGGGGAGCTGTTTTTT. It specifies CASSLFGGSNTGELFF. The chain is built from TRBV7-3 and TRBJ2-2, with D possibly matching TRBD2 (5 bases). Germline assignment: CDR1 SGHTA and CDR2 FQGTGA. V was clipped by 2 bases and J by 0 bases, with 10 bases between them. The CDR3 length is 16 residues.

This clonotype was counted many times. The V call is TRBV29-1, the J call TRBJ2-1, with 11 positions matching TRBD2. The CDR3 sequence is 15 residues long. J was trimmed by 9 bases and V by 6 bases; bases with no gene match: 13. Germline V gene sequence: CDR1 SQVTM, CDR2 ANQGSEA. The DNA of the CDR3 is TGCAGCGTAGACTTCCTTTCTAGCGGGAGGTTTGAGCAGTTCTTC. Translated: CSVDFLSSGRFEQFF.

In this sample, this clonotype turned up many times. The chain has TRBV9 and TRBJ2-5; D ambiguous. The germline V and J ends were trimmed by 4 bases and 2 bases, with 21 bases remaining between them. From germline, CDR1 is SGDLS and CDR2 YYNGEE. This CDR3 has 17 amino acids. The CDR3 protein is CASSPRLDGIGQETQYF. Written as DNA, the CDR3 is TGTGCCAGCAGCCCCCGCCTCGATGGGATCGGGCAAGAGACCCAGTACTTC.

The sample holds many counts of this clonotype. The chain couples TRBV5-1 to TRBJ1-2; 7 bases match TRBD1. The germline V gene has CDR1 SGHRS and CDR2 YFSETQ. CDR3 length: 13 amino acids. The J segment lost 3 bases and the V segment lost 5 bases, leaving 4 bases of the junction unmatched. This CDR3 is CASSRQGDYGYTF. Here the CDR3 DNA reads TGCGCCAGCAGTCGACAGGGAGACTATGGCTACACCTTC.